The present TCR beta chain was sequenced within a study of CD8 T cells in ankylosing spondylitis. J was trimmed by 4 bases and V by 5 bases; bases with no gene match: 5. CDR3 length: 14 amino acids. Germline CDR1 DFQATT, CDR2 SNEGSKA (reference sequence). TCR beta libraries were made by quantitative 5'-RACE with molecular barcodes. TCRdb redid the calling of the 5' RACE reads with MiXCR, one entry per CDR3 protein. The sample holds roughly 490,000 distinct CDR3 sequences, approximately 5% seen once. This clonotype was detected many times. Its cognate antigen is unknown. Study-wide findings and caveats: There was a TCR beta motif, made of several highly homologous variants, that appeared characteristic of ankylosing spondylitis blood.

The receptor comes from a male donor with ankylosing spondylitis. The rearrangement links TRBV20-1 to TRBJ2-4, with 10 bases aligning to TRBD2. Sample: blood, either unsorted or a sorted T cell fraction (not recorded which). CDR3 DNA sequence: TGCAGTGCTGCCGGGACTAGCGTTAAAAACATTCAGTACTTC. This sequence encodes CSAAGTSVKNIQYF.